The 25 T cell receptor beta chains in this list originate from one sample, sequenced in a study of shared clonotypes between healthy human individuals. Clones were sequenced by immunoSEQ multiplex PCR, and TCRdb holds only the in-frame ones, with some missing. The sample lists approximately 2.5 million clones; approximately 93% were seen once. Sequencing was carried out using naive CD4+ T cells from PBMCs. The subset here: CD45RA+ positively selected. The receptors come from a man aged 18 to 30 in good health. Some clones in this sample may be carry-over from other donors' samples.

The chain recombines TRBV14 with TRBJ2-5; D is uncertain. V lost 1 base and J lost 5, with 11 bases in between. This CDR3 region has 14 residues. Germline assignment: CDR1 SGHDN and CDR2 FVKESK. CDR3: CASSQAVPAETQYF. The CDR3 nucleotides read TGTGCCAGCAGCCAAGCAGTCCCCGCGGAGACCCAGTACTTC.

The chain couples TRBV5-1 to TRBJ2-5; TRBD1 matches at 8 bases. This CDR3 has 15 residues. V shed 5 bases and J 2 bases; nucleotides not matched to a gene: 8. From germline, CDR1 is SGHRS and CDR2 YFSETQ. As DNA, the CDR3 is TGCGCCAGCAGACCAGACAGGGGCGGACAAGAGACCCAGTACTTC. This codes for CASRPDRGGQETQYF. Complete variable domain (other parts from reference TRBV5-1 and TRBJ2-5): KAGVTQTPRYLIKTRGQQVTLSCSPISGHRSVSWYQQTPGQGLQFLFEYFSETQRNKGNFPGRFSGRQFSNSRSEMNVSTLELGDSALYLCASRPDRGGQETQYFGPGTRLLVL.

The chain is built from TRBV7-8 and TRBJ2-5; 9 bases align to TRBD2. From germline, CDR1 is SGHVS and CDR2 FQNEAQ. J was trimmed by 5 bases and V by 4 bases; bases with no gene match: 11. CDR3 length: 16 amino acids. CDR3 in DNA: TGTGCCAGCAGCTCTGCAAGCGGGAGGCCGGGGGAGACCCAGTACTTC. It codes for CASSSASGRPGETQYF.

This clone was seen a few times. The chain joins TRBV5-4 to TRBJ2-2; D unclear. Trimming stripped 3 bases from V and 1 base from J, with 10 bases between. CDR1 SGHNT and CDR2 YYREEE come from the germline V gene (reference sequence). This CDR3 is 15 amino acids long. CDR3 amino acids: CASSSAVENTGELFF. The CDR3 region has the DNA TGTGCCAGCAGCTCCGCGGTTGAGAACACCGGGGAGCTGTTTTTT. Looking up the rest from reference TRBV5-4 and TRBJ2-2 gives the full variable domain: ETGVTQSPTHLIKTRGQQVTLRCSSQSGHNTVSWYQQALGQGPQFIFQYYREEENGRGNFPPRFSGLQFPNYSSELNVNALELDDSALYLCASSSAVENTGELFFGEGSRLTVL.

The chain recombines TRBV29-1 with TRBJ2-2; TRBD2 matches at 7 bases. J gave up 2 bases and V 3 bases, and 6 bases lay outside the gene matches. The CDR3 contains 15 residues. CDR1 is SQVTM and CDR2 is ANQGSEA in the germline V gene. CDR3 nucleotides: TGCAGCGTTGACTCGGGGAGGGTAAACACCGGGGAGCTGTTTTTT. It codes for CSVDSGRVNTGELFF.

The chain employs TRBV5-8 and TRBJ1-1, with D possibly matching TRBD1 (6 bases). Trimming pared 4 bases from V and 3 bases from J, leaving 16 bases between. The germline gives CDR1 SGHTS, CDR2 YDEGEE. The CDR3 totals 15 residues. The CDR3, as DNA: TGTGCCAGCAGCCTTAACAGGGAGGCAGACACTGAAGCTTTCTTT. Its translation is CASSLNREADTEAFF.

V and J are TRBV5-1 and TRBJ2-3, with D maybe TRBD1 (5 bases). Germline CDR1 SGHRS, CDR2 YFSETQ. CDR3 length: 15 residues. With 1 base removed from V and 2 bases from J, the gap between germline ends came to 11 bases. Here the CDR3 DNA reads TGCGCCAGCAGCTTGTCAGGGAATCCCACAGATACGCAGTATTTT. Residues: CASSLSGNPTDTQYF.

Worth noting for this clone: Other DNA sequences in the sample encode the same CDR3. V gene TRBV2 combines with J gene TRBJ2-5; 7 bases are shared with TRBD1. Germline-derived CDR1 and CDR2 are SNHLY and FYNNEI. Trimming removed 2 bases from V and 2 bases from J; junction bases left unmatched: 2. The CDR3 length is 14 residues. The CDR3 reads CASSEFRGQETQYF. In DNA form, the CDR3 reads TGTGCCAGCAGTGAATTCAGGGGGCAAGAGACCCAGTACTTC.

Remarks on this clone: Other DNA sequences in the sample encode the same CDR3. V and J are TRBV7-2 and TRBJ2-7; D is perhaps TRBD2 (5 bases). The ends were cut back, 3 bases at V and 2 bases at J, with 8 bases in the middle. The CDR3 spans 13 residues. CDR1 and CDR2 (germline): SGHTA, FQGNSA. The CDR3 coding sequence is TGTGCCAGCAGCTTGCGGGTTGCCTACGAGCAGTACTTC. It specifies CASSLRVAYEQYF.

The chain links TRBV7-9 to TRBJ1-4; no firm D call. Trimming took off 5 bases at V and 7 bases at J, with 14 bases between the two ends. The germline V gene has CDR1 SEHNR and CDR2 FQNEAQ (reference sequence). The CDR3 totals 14 residues. CDR3 loop: CASSGDRQVEKLFF. The CDR3 coding sequence is TGTGCCAGCAGCGGGGATAGACAAGTTGAAAAACTGTTTTTT.

The genes are TRBV11-3 and TRBJ2-2; D is unresolved. V was shortened by 0 bases and J by 7 bases, with 12 bases between the two germline ends. The CDR3 loop spans 15 amino acids. CDR1 is SGHNT, CDR2 YENEEA, per germline. The chain's CDR3 is CASSLDWGDGGELFF. The CDR3 region has the DNA TGTGCCAGCAGCTTAGATTGGGGTGACGGCGGGGAGCTGTTTTTT.

The chain couples TRBV6-1 to TRBJ2-5; tentatively, D is TRBD1 (6 bases). Germline V gene sequence: CDR1 MNHNS, CDR2 SASEGT. Trimming removed 5 bases at V and 4 bases at J, with 17 bases between. The CDR3 has 15 amino acids. The CDR3 sequence is CASSLAPQGTETQYF. In DNA, the CDR3 is TGTGCCAGCAGTCTGGCCCCACAGGGAACAGAGACCCAGTACTTC.

The chain is built from TRBV6-5 and TRBJ1-2; TRBD1 might be the D (5 bases). V lost 6 bases to trimming and J lost 2 bases, with 16 bases between them. This CDR3 is 15 amino acids long. Germline-derived CDR1 and CDR2 are MNHEY and SVGAGI. The CDR3 region has the DNA TGTGCCAGCAGCCGGGAAAGGGGCTCAAACTATGGCTACACCTTC. It translates to CASSRERGSNYGYTF.

The J gene is TRBJ1-1, the V gene TRBV5-5; 8 bases are shared with TRBD1. J was trimmed by 11 bases and V by 4 bases; bases with no gene match: 10. CDR1 and CDR2 from the germline V gene are SGHKS and YYEKEE (reference sequence). This CDR3 spans 13 amino acids. In nucleotides, the CDR3 is TGTGCCAGCAGCACCGACAGGGGTCTCGGGGCTTTCTTT. The encoded protein is CASSTDRGLGAFF.

The chain employs TRBV30 and TRBJ2-7; D gene uncertain. The CDR3 runs to 14 residues. The V end was cut by 0 bases, the J end by 4 bases, with 13 bases between. Germline CDR1 and CDR2: GTSNPN and SVGIG (reference sequence). Here the CDR3 DNA reads TGTGCCTGGAGTGTATCTTCTGGCCCGTACGAGCAGTACTTC. Protein product: CAWSVSSGPYEQYF.

V usage is TRBV19 and J usage is TRBJ2-6; D ambiguous. V dropped 5 bases and J dropped 5 bases, with 4 bases sitting between them. The CDR3 extends over 12 amino acids. Germline CDR1 LNHDA, CDR2 SQIVND (reference sequence). The CDR3 DNA reads as TGTGCCAGTAGTGCGTGGGCCAACGTCCTGACTTTC. Translated: CASSAWANVLTF.

In this sample, this clone turned up once. The CDR3: CAWSSQADTQYF. DNA of the CDR3: TGTGCCTGGAGTAGCCAGGCAGATACGCAGTATTTT. The chain recombines TRBV30 with TRBJ2-3; D remains unclear. CDR1 is GTSNPN, CDR2 SVGIG, per germline (reference sequence). Trimming cost V 2 bases and J 4 bases, with 7 bases left between them. CDR3 length: 12 amino acids.

This chain uses TRBV6-1 with TRBJ2-2; D is tentatively TRBD1 or TRBD2 (6 bases each). This CDR3 contains 14 residues. V was trimmed by 4 bases and J by 8 bases, leaving 14 bases between them. From germline, CDR1 is MNHNS and CDR2 SASEGT. CDR3: CASSAQGGGGELFF. As DNA, the CDR3 is TGTGCCAGCAGTGCCCAAGGGGGAGGAGGGGAGCTGTTTTTT.

The V and J genes are TRBV5-1 and TRBJ1-2; D remains ambiguous. The V gene lost 4 bases and the J gene lost 1 base, with 8 bases spanning the gap. This CDR3 comprises 13 residues. Germline V lookup: CDR1 SGHRS, CDR2 YFSETQ. As DNA, the CDR3 is TGCGCCAGCAGCCAGACAAGTAACTATGGCTACACCTTC. Residues: CASSQTSNYGYTF.

This chain links TRBV9 with TRBJ2-7, with TRBD2 matching 13 bases. The CDR3 length is 16 residues. V was clipped by 0 bases and J by 6 bases; unmatched bases: 6. Germline lookup yields CDR1 SGDLS and CDR2 YYNGEE. CDR3 region: CASSVVGLAGEGEQYF. CDR3 nucleotides: TGTGCCAGCAGCGTAGTAGGACTAGCGGGAGAGGGCGAGCAGTACTTC. The whole variable domain, remainder taken from reference TRBV9 and TRBJ2-7, is DSGVTQTPKHLITATGQRVTLRCSPRSGDLSVYWYQQSLDQGLQFLIQYYNGEERAKGNILERFSAQQFPDLHSELNLSSLELGDSALYFCASSVVGLAGEGEQYFGPGTRLTVT.

In its sample, this clone was seen a few times. The gene calls are TRBV7-3 and TRBJ2-2, with 9 bases that match TRBD1. The CDR3 is 19 residues long. Germline V lookup: CDR1 SGHTA, CDR2 FQGTGA. With V trimmed by 5 bases and J by 4 bases, 17 bases remained unmatched. The CDR3 coding sequence is TGTGCCAGCAGCGCTAGTATGGGGACAGGGCCGTATACCACCGGGGAGCTGTTTTTT. Its translation is CASSASMGTGPYTTGELFF.

There are a few counts of this clone. Other nucleotide sequences from this sample produce the same CDR3. The V gene is TRBV5-6, the J gene TRBJ1-2; TRBD1 matches at 7 bases. CDR3 length: 14 residues. Unmatched junction bases numbered 3, after V lost 0 bases and J lost 4 bases. Germline V lookup: CDR1 SGHDT, CDR2 YYEEEE. The CDR3 DNA reads as TGTGCCAGCAGCTTGGGGCAGGGGGGCTATGGCTACACCTTC. Amino acid sequence: CASSLGQGGYGYTF.

This sequence joins TRBV4-2 and TRBJ2-7, with D tentatively TRBD2 (6 bases). The length of the CDR3 is 15 residues. Deletions cut 4 bases from V and 0 bases from J, with 13 bases between. CDR1 is LGHNA, CDR2 YNFKEQ, per germline. The chain's CDR3 is CASSPYEGLSYEQYF. The CDR3 DNA is TGTGCCAGCAGCCCCTACGAGGGACTCTCCTACGAGCAGTACTTC.

V gene TRBV5-6 combines with J gene TRBJ1-2, with D maybe TRBD1 (5 bases). V lost 7 bases and J 8 bases, leaving 21 bases between the germline ends. CDR3 length equals 14 residues. From germline, CDR1 is SGHDT and CDR2 YYEEEE. DNA of the CDR3: TGTGCCAGCGGCCCGGATACAGGCCTGGGGGGCTACACCTTC. As protein: CASGPDTGLGGYTF.

Note on this clone: The same CDR3 also results from other DNA sequences found in this sample. The V and J genes are TRBV5-1 and TRBJ2-7; 11 positions agree with TRBD2. The CDR3 sequence is 16 residues long. Per the germline V gene, CDR1 is SGHRS and CDR2 is YFSETQ. The ends lost 0 bases at V and 1 base at J; junction bases unmatched: 3. CDR3 sequence (DNA): TGCGCCAGCAGCTTGGGACTAGCGGGACTATCCTACGAGCAGTACTTC. Its translation: CASSLGLAGLSYEQYF.